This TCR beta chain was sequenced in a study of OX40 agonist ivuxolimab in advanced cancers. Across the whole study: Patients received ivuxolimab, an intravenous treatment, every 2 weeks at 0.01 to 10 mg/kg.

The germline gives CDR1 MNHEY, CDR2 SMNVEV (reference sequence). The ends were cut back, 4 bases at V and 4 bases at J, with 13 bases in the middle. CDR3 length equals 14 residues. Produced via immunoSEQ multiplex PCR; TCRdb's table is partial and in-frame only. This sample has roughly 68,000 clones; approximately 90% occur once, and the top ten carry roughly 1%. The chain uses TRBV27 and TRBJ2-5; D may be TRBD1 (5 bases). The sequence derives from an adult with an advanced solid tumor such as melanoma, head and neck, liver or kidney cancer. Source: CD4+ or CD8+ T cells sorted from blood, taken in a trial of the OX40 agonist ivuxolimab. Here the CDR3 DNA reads TGTGCCAGCAGTTCATCAACAGGTTTAGAGACCCAGTACTTC. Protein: CASSSSTGLETQYF.